The clone carrying this T cell receptor beta chain was recorded once. The sample originates from a study of blood T cell repertoires in COVID-19. Between the trimmed V and J ends, which lost 4 bases and 0 bases, there was a span of 9 bases. Per germline, CDR1 LNHNV and CDR2 YYDKDF (reference sequence). This CDR3 has 15 amino acids. The repertoire was sequenced with immunoSEQ multiplex PCR; TCRdb's copy has only in-frame clones and lacks some. The table records about 87,000 clones, approximately 83% of them present only once. The chain links TRBV15 to TRBJ1-4; D unclear. Material for sequencing was peripheral blood. This TCR came from a woman aged 70 to 79 with acute or convalescent COVID-19. The CDR3 loop reads CATSKHYATNEKLFF. In DNA, the CDR3 is TGTGCCACCAGCAAACATTACGCAACTAATGAAAAACTGTTTTTT.